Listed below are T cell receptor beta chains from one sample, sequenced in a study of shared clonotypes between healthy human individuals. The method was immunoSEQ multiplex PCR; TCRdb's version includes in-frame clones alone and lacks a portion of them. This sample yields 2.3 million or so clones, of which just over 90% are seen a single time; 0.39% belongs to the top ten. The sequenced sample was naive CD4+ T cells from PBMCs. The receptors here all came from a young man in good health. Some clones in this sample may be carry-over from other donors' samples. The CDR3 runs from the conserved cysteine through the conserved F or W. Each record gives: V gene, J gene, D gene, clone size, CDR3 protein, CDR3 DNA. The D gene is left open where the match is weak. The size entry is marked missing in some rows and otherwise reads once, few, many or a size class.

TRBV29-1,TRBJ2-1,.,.,CSVGVGLSRDNEQFF,TGCAGCGTTGGGGTAGGACTGTCGAGGGACAATGAGCAGTTCTTC
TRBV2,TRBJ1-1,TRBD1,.,CARLELGGFAEAFF,TGTGCCAGATTGGAGTTAGGGGGCTTCGCTGAAGCTTTCTTT
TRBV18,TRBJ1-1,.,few,CASSWGTNTEAFF,TGTGCCAGCTCGTGGGGGACGAACACTGAAGCTTTCTTT
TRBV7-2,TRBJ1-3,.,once,CASSSGTGNTIYF,TGTGCCAGCAGCTCAGGGACTGGGAACACCATATATTTT
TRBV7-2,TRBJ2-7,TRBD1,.,CASRDRATYEQYF,TGTGCCAGCAGGGACAGGGCGACCTACGAGCAGTACTTC
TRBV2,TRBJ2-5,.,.,CASSLLLAMGETQYF,TGTGCCAGCAGTCTTCTCCTAGCCATGGGAGAGACCCAGTACTTC
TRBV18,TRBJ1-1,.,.,CASSQNRDTEAFF,TGTGCCAGCTCACAAAACAGGGATACTGAAGCTTTCTTT
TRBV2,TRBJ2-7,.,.,CASSSDRWLVEQYF,TGTGCCAGCAGCTCTGACAGGTGGCTGGTCGAGCAGTACTTC
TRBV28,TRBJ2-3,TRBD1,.,CASSSTDRGQDTQYF,TGTGCCAGCAGTTCAACGGACAGGGGGCAAGATACGCAGTATTTT
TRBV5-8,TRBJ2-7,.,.,CASSRGPESSYEQYF,TGTGCCAGCAGTCGAGGGCCCGAGAGCTCCTACGAGCAGTACTTC
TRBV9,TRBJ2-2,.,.,CASSPTDIAGELFF,TGTGCCAGCAGCCCCACCGATATCGCCGGGGAGCTGTTTTTT
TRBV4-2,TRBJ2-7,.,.,CASSNGRANYEQYF,TGTGCCAGCAGCAATGGACGGGCGAACTACGAGCAGTACTTC
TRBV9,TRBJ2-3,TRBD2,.,CASSPAAGVVAGALVETDTQYF,TGTGCCAGCAGCCCCGCCGCGGGGGTGGTCGCGGGAGCTTTAGTGGAGACAGATACGCAGTATTTT
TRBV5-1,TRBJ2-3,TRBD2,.,CASRQSGTGTDTQYF,TGCGCCAGCAGGCAGAGCGGGACTGGGACAGATACGCAGTATTTT
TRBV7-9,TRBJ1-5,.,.,CASRKTSWGRGYSNQPQHF,TGTGCCAGCAGAAAGACCTCGTGGGGAAGGGGCTATAGCAATCAGCCCCAGCATTTT
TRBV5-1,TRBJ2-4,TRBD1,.,CASSAGQGSDSIQYF,TGCGCCAGCAGCGCAGGACAGGGGTCGGATAGCATTCAGTACTTC
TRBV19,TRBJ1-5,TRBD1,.,CASRQGASNQPQHF,TGTGCCAGCCGACAGGGGGCGAGCAATCAGCCCCAGCATTTT
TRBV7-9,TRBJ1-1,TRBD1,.,CASSWNSYRDRGRNTEAFF,TGTGCCAGCAGTTGGAATTCCTACAGAGACAGGGGAAGGAACACTGAAGCTTTCTTT
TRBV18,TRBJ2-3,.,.,CASSPFGNGIADTQYF,.
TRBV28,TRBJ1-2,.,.,CASAGSGGAFGYTF,TGTGCCAGCGCCGGGTCGGGGGGCGCATTTGGCTACACCTTC
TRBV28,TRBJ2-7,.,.,CASSPVGPPAYEQYF,TGTGCCAGCAGCCCGGTCGGCCCACCTGCCTACGAGCAGTACTTC
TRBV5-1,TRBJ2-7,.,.,CASSSRPDSYEQYF,TGCGCCAGCAGCTCTCGACCCGACTCCTACGAGCAGTACTTC
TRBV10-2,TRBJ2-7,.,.,CASSPQLGGSYEQYF,TGCGCCAGCAGCCCTCAGCTCGGGGGCTCCTACGAGCAGTACTTC
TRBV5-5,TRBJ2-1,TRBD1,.,CASSLPVPGQGLSEQFF,TGTGCCAGCAGCTTACCAGTACCGGGACAGGGGTTAAGCGAGCAGTTCTTC
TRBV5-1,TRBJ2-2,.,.,CASSVVIGAGELFF,TGCGCCAGCAGCGTCGTTATTGGGGCAGGGGAGCTGTTTTTT
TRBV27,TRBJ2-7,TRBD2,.,CASSRLSGTTEQYF,TGTGCCAGCAGCCGTCTATCCGGGACTACCGAGCAGTACTTC
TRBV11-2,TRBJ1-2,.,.,CASSPGHRYGYTF,TGTGCCAGCAGTCCGGGACACCGCTATGGCTACACCTTC
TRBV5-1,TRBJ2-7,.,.,CASSLGRTLSYEQYF,TGCGCCAGCAGTTTGGGTAGGACTCTTTCCTACGAGCAGTACTTC
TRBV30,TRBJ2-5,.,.,CAWSSARETQYF,TGTGCCTGGAGTTCCGCAAGGGAGACCCAGTACTTC
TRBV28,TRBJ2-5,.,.,CASDRNTGQETQYF,TGTGCCAGCGACCGGAATACAGGGCAAGAGACCCAGTACTTC
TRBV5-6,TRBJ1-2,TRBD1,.,CASSSGQVLGYGYTF,TGTGCCAGCAGCTCGGGACAGGTGCTAGGGTATGGCTACACCTTC
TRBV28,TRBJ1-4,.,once,CATTPSMKELFF,TGTGCCACTACACCTTCAATGAAGGAACTGTTTTTT
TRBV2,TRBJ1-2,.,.,CASSDSVRDYGYTF,TGTGCCAGCAGTGATTCTGTGAGAGACTATGGCTACACCTTC
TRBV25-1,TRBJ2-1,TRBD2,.,CASSKTSGDGNEQFF,TGTGCCAGCAGTAAAACTAGCGGGGATGGTAATGAGCAGTTCTTC
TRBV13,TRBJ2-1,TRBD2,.,CASSLGLAGGPEQFF,TGTGCCAGCAGCTTAGGACTAGCGGGAGGGCCTGAGCAGTTCTTC
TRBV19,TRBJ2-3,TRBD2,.,CASSPRLAGSTDTQYF,TGTGCCAGTAGTCCGCGCCTAGCGGGGAGCACAGATACGCAGTATTTT
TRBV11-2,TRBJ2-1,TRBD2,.,CASSFPSGRSNEQFF,TGTGCCAGCAGCTTCCCTAGCGGGAGGTCCAATGAGCAGTTCTTC
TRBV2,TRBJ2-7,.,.,CASSDGWSGASMDEQYF,TGTGCCAGCAGTGATGGTTGGTCAGGGGCTTCAATGGACGAGCAGTACTTC
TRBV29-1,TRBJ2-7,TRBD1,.,CSVRTGNEQYF,TGCAGCGTTAGGACAGGGAACGAGCAGTACTTC
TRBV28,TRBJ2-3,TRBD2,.,CASSLSAVGRAGDTQYF,TGTGCCAGCAGTTTAAGTGCGGTCGGGAGGGCGGGTGATACGCAGTATTTT
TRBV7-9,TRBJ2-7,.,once,CASSLGYSYHEQYF,TGTGCCAGCAGCTTAGGGTACAGTTACCACGAGCAGTACTTC
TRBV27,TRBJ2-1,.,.,CASRVRGGSSYNEQFF,TGTGCCAGCAGAGTCCGTGGGGGGAGCTCCTACAATGAGCAGTTCTTC
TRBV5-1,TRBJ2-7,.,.,CASGTTGSYEQYF,TGCGCCAGCGGTACAACAGGCTCCTACGAGCAGTACTTC
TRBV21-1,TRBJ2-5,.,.,CASSKPLAGGYQETQYF,TGTGCCAGCAGCAAGCCGCTGGCAGGGGGGTACCAAGAGACCCAGTACTTC
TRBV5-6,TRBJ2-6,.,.,CASSFVAGANVLTF,TGTGCCAGCAGCTTCGTGGCCGGGGCCAACGTCCTGACTTTC
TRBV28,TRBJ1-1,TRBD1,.,CASSLRTGGQEAFF,TGTGCCAGCAGTTTGCGGACAGGGGGTCAGGAAGCTTTCTTT
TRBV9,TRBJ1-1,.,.,CASSYELNTEAFF,TGTGCCAGCAGCTATGAATTGAACACTGAAGCTTTCTTT
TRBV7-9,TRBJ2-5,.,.,CASSLGAGQETQYF,TGTGCCAGCAGCTTAGGCGCGGGGCAAGAGACCCAGTACTTC
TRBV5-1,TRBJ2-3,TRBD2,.,CASSSGLAGATDTQYF,TGCGCCAGCAGCTCAGGACTAGCGGGAGCTACAGATACGCAGTATTTT